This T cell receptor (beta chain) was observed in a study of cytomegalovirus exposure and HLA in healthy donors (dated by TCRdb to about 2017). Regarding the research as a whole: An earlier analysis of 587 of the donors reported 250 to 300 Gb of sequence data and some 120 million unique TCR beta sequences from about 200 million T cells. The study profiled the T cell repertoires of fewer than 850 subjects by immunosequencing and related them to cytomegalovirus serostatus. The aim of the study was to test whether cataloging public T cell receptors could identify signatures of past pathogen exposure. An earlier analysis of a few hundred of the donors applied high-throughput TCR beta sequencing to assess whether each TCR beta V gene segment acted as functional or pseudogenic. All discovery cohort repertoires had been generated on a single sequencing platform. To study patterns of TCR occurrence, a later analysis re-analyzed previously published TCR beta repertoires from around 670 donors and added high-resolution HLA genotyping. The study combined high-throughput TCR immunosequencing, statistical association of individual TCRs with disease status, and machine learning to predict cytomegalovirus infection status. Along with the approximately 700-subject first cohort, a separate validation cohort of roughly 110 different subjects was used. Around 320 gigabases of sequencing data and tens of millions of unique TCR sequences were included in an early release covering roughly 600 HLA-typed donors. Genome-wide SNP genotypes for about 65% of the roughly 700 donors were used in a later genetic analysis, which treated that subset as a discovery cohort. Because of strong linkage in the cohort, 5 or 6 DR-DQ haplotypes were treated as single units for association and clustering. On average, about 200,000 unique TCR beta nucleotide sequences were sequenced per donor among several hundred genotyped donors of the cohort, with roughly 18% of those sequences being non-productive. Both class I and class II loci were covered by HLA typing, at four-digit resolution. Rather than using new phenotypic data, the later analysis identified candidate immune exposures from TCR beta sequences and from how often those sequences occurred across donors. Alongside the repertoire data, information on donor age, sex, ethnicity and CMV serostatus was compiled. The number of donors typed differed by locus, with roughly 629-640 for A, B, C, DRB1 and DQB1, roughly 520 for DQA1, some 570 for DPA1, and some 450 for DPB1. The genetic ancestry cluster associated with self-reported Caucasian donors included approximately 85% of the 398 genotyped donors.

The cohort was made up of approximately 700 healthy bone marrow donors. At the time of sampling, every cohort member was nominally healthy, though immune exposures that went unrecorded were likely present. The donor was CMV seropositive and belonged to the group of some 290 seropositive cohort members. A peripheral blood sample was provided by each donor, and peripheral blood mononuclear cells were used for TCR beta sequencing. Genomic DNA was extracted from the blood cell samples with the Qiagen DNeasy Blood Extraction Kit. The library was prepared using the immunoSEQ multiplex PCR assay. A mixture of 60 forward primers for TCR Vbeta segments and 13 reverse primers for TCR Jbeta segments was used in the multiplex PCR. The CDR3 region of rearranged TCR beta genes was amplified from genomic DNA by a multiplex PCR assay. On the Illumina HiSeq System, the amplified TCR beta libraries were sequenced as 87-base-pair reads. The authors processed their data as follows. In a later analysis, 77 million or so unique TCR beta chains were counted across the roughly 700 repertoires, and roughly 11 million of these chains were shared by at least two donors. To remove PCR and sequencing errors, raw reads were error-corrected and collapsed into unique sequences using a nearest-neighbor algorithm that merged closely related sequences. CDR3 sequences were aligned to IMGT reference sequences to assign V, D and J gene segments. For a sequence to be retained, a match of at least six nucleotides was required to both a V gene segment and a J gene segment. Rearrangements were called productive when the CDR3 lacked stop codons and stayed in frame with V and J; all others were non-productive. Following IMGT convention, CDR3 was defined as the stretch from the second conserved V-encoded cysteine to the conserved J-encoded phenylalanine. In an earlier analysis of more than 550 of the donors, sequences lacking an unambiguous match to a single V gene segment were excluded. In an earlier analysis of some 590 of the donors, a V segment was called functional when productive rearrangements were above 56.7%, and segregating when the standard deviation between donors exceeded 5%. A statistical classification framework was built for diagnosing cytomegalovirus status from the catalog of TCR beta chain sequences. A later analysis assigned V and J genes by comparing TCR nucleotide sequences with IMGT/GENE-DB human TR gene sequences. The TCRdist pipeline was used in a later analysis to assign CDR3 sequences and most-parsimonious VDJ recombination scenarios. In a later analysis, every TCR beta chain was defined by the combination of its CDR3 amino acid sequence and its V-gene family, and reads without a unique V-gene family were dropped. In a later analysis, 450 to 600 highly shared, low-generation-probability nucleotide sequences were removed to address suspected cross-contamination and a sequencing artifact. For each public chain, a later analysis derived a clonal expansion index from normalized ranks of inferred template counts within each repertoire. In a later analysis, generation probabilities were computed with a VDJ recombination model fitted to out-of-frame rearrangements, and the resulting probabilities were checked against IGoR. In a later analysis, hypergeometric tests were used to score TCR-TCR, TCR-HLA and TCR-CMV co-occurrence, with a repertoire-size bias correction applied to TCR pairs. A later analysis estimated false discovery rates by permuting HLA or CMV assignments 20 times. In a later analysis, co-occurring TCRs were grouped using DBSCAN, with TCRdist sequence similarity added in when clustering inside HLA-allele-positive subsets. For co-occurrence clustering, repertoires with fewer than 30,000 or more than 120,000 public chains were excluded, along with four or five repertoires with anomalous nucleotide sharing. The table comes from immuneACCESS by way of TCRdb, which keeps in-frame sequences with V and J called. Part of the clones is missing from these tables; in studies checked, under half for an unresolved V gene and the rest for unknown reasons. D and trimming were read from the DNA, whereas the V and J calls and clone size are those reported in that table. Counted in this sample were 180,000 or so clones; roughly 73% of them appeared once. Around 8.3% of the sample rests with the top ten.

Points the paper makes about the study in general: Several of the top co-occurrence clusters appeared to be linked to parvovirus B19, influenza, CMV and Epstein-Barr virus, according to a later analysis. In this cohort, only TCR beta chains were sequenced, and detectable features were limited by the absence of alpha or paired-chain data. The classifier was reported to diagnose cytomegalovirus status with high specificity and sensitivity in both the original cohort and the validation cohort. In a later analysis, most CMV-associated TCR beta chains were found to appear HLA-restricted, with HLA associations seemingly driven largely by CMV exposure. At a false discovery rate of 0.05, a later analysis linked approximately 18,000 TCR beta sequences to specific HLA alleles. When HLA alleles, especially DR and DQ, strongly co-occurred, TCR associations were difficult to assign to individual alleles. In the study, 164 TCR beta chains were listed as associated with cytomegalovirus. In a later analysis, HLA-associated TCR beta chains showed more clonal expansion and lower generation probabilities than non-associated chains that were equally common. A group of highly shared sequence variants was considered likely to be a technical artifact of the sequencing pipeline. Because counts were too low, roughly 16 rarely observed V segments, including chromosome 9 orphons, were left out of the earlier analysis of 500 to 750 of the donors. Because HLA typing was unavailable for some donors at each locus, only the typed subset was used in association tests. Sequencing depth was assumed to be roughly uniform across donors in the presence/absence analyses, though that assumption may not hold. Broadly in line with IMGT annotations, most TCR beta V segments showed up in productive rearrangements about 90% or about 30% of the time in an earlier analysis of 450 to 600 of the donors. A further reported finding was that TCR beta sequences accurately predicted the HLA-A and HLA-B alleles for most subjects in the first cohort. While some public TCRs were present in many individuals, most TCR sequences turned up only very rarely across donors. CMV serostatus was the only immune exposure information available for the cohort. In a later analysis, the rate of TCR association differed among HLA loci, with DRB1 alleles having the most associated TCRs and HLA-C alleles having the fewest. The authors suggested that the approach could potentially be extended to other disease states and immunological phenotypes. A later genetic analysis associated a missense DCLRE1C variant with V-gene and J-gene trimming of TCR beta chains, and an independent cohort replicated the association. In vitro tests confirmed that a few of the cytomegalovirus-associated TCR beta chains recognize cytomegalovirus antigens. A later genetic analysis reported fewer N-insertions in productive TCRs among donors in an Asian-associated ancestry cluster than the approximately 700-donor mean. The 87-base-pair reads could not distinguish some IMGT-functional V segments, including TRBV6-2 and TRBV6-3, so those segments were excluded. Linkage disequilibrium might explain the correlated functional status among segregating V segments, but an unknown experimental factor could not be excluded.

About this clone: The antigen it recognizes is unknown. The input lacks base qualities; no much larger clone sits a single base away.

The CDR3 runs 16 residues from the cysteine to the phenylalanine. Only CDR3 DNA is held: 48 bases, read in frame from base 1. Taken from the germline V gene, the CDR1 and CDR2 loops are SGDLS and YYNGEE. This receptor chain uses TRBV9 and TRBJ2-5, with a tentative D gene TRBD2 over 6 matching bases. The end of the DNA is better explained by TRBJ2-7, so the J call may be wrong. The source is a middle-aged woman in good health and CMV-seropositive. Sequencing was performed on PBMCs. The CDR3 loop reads CASSVVPRGMITEQYF. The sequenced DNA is TGTGCCAGCAGCGTAGTTCCCCGCGGGATGATCACCGAGCAGTACTTC.